Shown below are 19 T cell receptor beta chains from a single sample sequenced in a study of cytomegalovirus exposure and HLA in healthy donors. PCR involved 60 Vbeta and 13 Jbeta primers. Here immunoSEQ multiplex PCR was the method, and the copy in TCRdb shows in-frame clones only, minus some. The data contain roughly 150,000 clones, approximately 85% of them singletons. The sample consisted of PBMCs. The receptors originated from a girl aged 2 to 10 in good health and CMV-seropositive.

The J gene is TRBJ2-5, the V gene TRBV11-3; D is ambiguous. The CDR3 is 15 residues long. The germline CDR1 and CDR2 sequences are SGHNT and YENEEA. Trimming removed 1 base from V and 0 bases from J, with 9 bases in between. CDR3 residues: CASSLGSGYQETQYF. For the CDR3, the DNA is TGTGCCAGCAGCTTAGGGTCCGGGTACCAAGAGACCCAGTACTTC.

This clone was seen just once. This chain uses TRBV7-9 with TRBJ2-1; possibly TRBD1 for D (5 bases). This CDR3 has 15 amino acids. Deletions cut 5 bases from V and 5 bases from J, with 16 bases between. The germline gives CDR1 SEHNR, CDR2 FQNEAQ (reference sequence). The CDR3 DNA reads TGTGCCAGCAGCGGGGCCCTAGGCACCAACAATGAGCAGTTCTTC. It is translated as CASSGALGTNNEQFF.

This clone was observed once. The chain couples TRBV4-1 to TRBJ2-4; possibly TRBD2 for D (6 bases). Trimming cost V 2 bases and J 1 base, with 15 bases left between them. The CDR3 length is 17 residues. Germline lookup yields CDR1 MGHRA and CDR2 YSYEKL. Here the CDR3 reads CASSQPLASLAKNIQYF. The CDR3 DNA reads as TGCGCCAGCAGCCAACCTCTAGCGTCCCTCGCCAAAAACATTCAGTACTTC.

V is TRBV15 and J is TRBJ2-5; 8 bases are shared with TRBD2. V shed 1 base and J 5 bases; nucleotides not matched to a gene: 6. Germline CDR1 LNHNV, CDR2 YYDKDF (reference sequence). This CDR3 contains 15 residues. The CDR3 DNA reads TGTGCCACCAGCAGAGTGGGACTAGAGCAGGAGACCCAGTACTTC. Its translation: CATSRVGLEQETQYF. The whole variable domain, filled in from reference TRBV15 and TRBJ2-5, reads DAMVIQNPRYQVTQFGKPVTLSCSQTLNHNVMYWYQQKSSQAPKLLFHYYDKDFNNEADTPDNFQSRRPNTSFCFLDIRSPGLGDTAMYLCATSRVGLEQETQYFGPGTRLLVL.

The chain joins TRBV15 to TRBJ2-1; D remains unclear. Per the germline V gene, CDR1 is LNHNV and CDR2 is YYDKDF (reference sequence). V was pared by 1 base and J by 2 bases, with 9 bases between. The CDR3 runs to 15 residues. CDR3 bases: TGTGCCACCAGCAGAGTAGCAGTACCCTACAATGAGCAGTTCTTC. This encodes CATSRVAVPYNEQFF.

The chain couples TRBV5-4 to TRBJ2-7, with 9 bases identical to TRBD2. Germline CDR1 reads SGHNT; CDR2 reads YYREEE (reference sequence). The length of the CDR3 is 16 residues. With 2 bases clipped from V and 3 bases from J, the junction kept 9 bases outside the gene matches. The CDR3 loop reads CASSFLREGQLYEQYF. CDR3 sequence (DNA): TGTGCCAGCAGCTTCCTGCGGGAGGGCCAGCTCTACGAGCAGTACTTC.

In nucleotides, the CDR3 is TGCGCCAGCAGCTTCTACTGGACTAGCGGGAGTCGCAATGAGCAGTTCTTC. As protein: CASSFYWTSGSRNEQFF. The chain uses TRBV5-1 and TRBJ2-1; TRBD2 aligns across 13 bases. The CDR3 contains 17 residues. V was clipped by 2 bases and J by 6 bases; unmatched bases: 8. Germline V gene sequence: CDR1 SGHRS, CDR2 YFSETQ.

The chain employs TRBV2 and TRBJ2-2; 10 nucleotides match TRBD2. The CDR3 is made up of 18 amino acids. With V trimmed by 2 bases and J by 3 bases, 9 bases remained unmatched. Germline CDR1 reads SNHLY; CDR2 reads FYNNEI. CDR3 nucleotide sequence: TGTGCCAGCAGTGAAAGGCTAGCGGGAGTATATTACACCGGGGAGCTGTTTTTT. It translates to CASSERLAGVYYTGELFF. The whole variable domain, filled in from reference TRBV2 and TRBJ2-2, reads EPEVTQTPSHQVTQMGQEVILRCVPISNHLYFYWYRQILGQKVEFLVSFYNNEISEKSEIFDDQFSVERPDGSNFTLKIRSTKLEDSAMYFCASSERLAGVYYTGELFFGEGSRLTVL.

The gene calls are TRBV27 and TRBJ1-2; D may be TRBD1 (6 bases). CDR3 length: 13 residues. Deletions cut 6 bases from V and 4 bases from J, with 12 bases between. Germline-derived CDR1 and CDR2 are MNHEY and SMNVEV (reference sequence). CDR3 bases: TGTGCCAGCAGAGGGGGAAGGCTCTATGGCTACACCTTC. Translating it yields CASRGGRLYGYTF.

The chain uses TRBV28 and TRBJ2-7; 8 bases are a match to TRBD1. The ends lost 7 bases at V and 0 bases at J; junction bases unmatched: 20. Germline loops: CDR1 MDHEN, CDR2 SYDVKM. The CDR3 length is 19 residues. CDR3 bases: TGTGCCAGCAATACTTTTGGGACAGGCCCCCTGAGCCTCTCCTACGAGCAGTACTTC. This translates into CASNTFGTGPLSLSYEQYF.

The chain carries TRBV18 and TRBJ2-3; D unclear. The CDR3 runs to 13 residues. Germline V CDR1 and CDR2: KGHSH, LQKENI. The V gene lost 5 bases and the J gene lost 1 base, with 7 bases spanning the gap. CDR3 sequence reads: CASSSYRTDTQYF. The CDR3 nucleotides read TGTGCCAGCTCATCGTATCGCACAGATACGCAGTATTTT.

The chain combines TRBV6-5 with TRBJ1-4; TRBD1 agrees at 7 bases. Germline lookup yields CDR1 MNHEY and CDR2 SVGAGI. Trimming cost V 2 bases and J 7 bases; bases outside gene matches: 7. The CDR3 length is 15 residues. The CDR3 DNA reads TGTGCCAGCAGTTACGTAGAGGGGGCGTTTGAAAAACTGTTTTTT. It translates to CASSYVEGAFEKLFF.

The gene calls are TRBV18 and TRBJ1-1; D perhaps matches TRBD1 (5 bases). The CDR3 is 15 residues long. V lost 3 bases to trimming and J lost 4 bases, with 15 bases between them. The germline V gene has CDR1 KGHSH and CDR2 LQKENI. Written as DNA, the CDR3 is TGTGCCAGCTCACCGACGGTGGCGGGGGGCACTGAAGCTTTCTTT. This gives the protein CASSPTVAGGTEAFF.

The CDR3 is CASSLGQGMAGELFF. The CDR3 DNA follows: TGCGCCAGCAGCTTGGGACAGGGTATGGCCGGGGAGCTGTTTTTT. This chain joins TRBV5-1 and TRBJ2-2, with 7 bases matching TRBD1. This CDR3 region has 15 residues. CDR1 is SGHRS and CDR2 is YFSETQ in the germline V gene. V shed 0 bases and J 6 bases; nucleotides not matched to a gene: 5.

This sequence joins TRBV9 and TRBJ1-3, with D possibly being TRBD1 (5 bases). This CDR3 has 15 residues. Trimming took off 3 bases at V and 2 bases at J, with 12 bases between the two ends. Germline V gene sequence: CDR1 SGDLS, CDR2 YYNGEE. The CDR3 nucleotides are TGTGCCAGCAGCGCCCTATTAGGGGCTGGAAACACCATATATTTT. Its protein product is CASSALLGAGNTIYF.

As to this clone: Distinct nucleotide sequences in the sample also encode this CDR3. V and J are TRBV30 and TRBJ1-1; 8 nucleotides line up with TRBD1. The CDR3 consists of 13 residues. Trimming at V came to 3 bases and at J to 2 bases, leaving 2 bases not matched to a gene. Germline assignment: CDR1 GTSNPN and CDR2 SVGIG (reference sequence). The CDR3 DNA is TGTGCCTGGAGCGGACAGGGAAACACTGAAGCTTTCTTT. It yields the protein CAWSGQGNTEAFF.

The J gene is TRBJ2-2, the V gene TRBV5-1, with 9 bases lining up with TRBD2. V dropped 5 bases and J dropped 5; count of bases not matched to a gene: 4. From germline, CDR1 is SGHRS and CDR2 YFSETQ. CDR3 length: 14 amino acids. CDR3 DNA: TGCGCCAGCAGACCAAGCGGGAGGACCGGGGAGCTGTTTTTT. Translating gives CASRPSGRTGELFF.

The chain uses TRBV7-3 and TRBJ2-7, with D possibly being TRBD2 (6 bases). The germline CDR1 and CDR2 sequences are SGHTA and FQGTGA. V was cut by 4 bases and J by 2 bases, with 24 bases left in between. The CDR3 spans 18 residues. The DNA of the CDR3 is TGTGCCAGCAGCTCCCGGGACCGAGTCGGGGGAGAAACCTACGAGCAGTACTTC. Its translation: CASSSRDRVGGETYEQYF.

J is TRBJ1-1 and V is TRBV27; weak D call: TRBD1 (5 bases). The CDR3 has 11 residues. Trimming shortened V by 7 bases and J by 6 bases, and 9 bases separated the two germline ends. Germline lookup yields CDR1 MNHEY and CDR2 SMNVEV (reference sequence). The CDR3 nucleotides are TGTGCCAGCAAAAAGGGGCCTGAAGCTTTCTTT. Protein sequence: CASKKGPEAFF.